This record concerns one TCR beta chain sequence. The protocol was immunoSEQ multiplex PCR, while the TCRdb copy is restricted to in-frame clones and leaves out a portion. This table has 50,000 to 70,000 clones, around 91% appearing once. These data originate in a study of technical replicates of blood from a few donors. The junction had 13 bases not matched to a gene; V was cut back by 6 bases and J by 9 bases. The CDR3 runs to 15 residues. Germline V gene sequence: CDR1 SNHLY, CDR2 FYNNEI. Sequencing was performed on PBMCs. The TCR originated in a human donor in good health. Some clones in this sample may be carry-over from other donors' samples. The chain is built from TRBV2 and TRBJ2-1; TRBD2 matches at 8 bases. The CDR3 protein is CASRGGPAGDTEQFF. The DNA for the CDR3 is TGTGCCAGCAGAGGAGGTCCAGCGGGAGATACTGAGCAGTTCTTC.